The 24 T cell receptor beta chains in this list originate from one sample, sequenced in a study of T cells in localized non-small cell lung cancer. Sequencing was performed with immunoSEQ multiplex PCR; in TCRdb, only in-frame clones are kept and a portion is missing. Of about 83,000 clones in the sample, around 80% are singletons; the top ten hold less than 9.5%. Material: peripheral blood, obtained before any cancer treatment. The receptors shown here come from a female donor of 60 years or more with stage I lung adenocarcinoma.

In its sample, this clone was seen once. The V gene is TRBV6-5, the J gene TRBJ1-1; no firm D call. CDR3 size: 13 residues. The V end was cut by 0 bases, the J end by 4 bases, with 6 bases between. Germline V gives CDR1 MNHEY, CDR2 SVGAGI. As DNA, the CDR3 is TGTGCCAGCAGTTACTCGAGATTCACTGAAGCTTTCTTT. Amino acids: CASSYSRFTEAFF.

The gene calls are TRBV2 and TRBJ1-6; D may be TRBD1 (5 bases). V was pared by 6 bases and J by 7 bases, with 13 bases between. CDR3 length: 14 residues. Germline CDR1 SNHLY, CDR2 FYNNEI. The CDR3 region is CASRADISNSPLHF. CDR3 coding DNA: TGTGCCAGCAGAGCGGACATATCGAATTCACCCCTCCACTTT.

This sequence joins TRBV4-3 and TRBJ2-7, with 8 nucleotides matching TRBD1. The CDR3 contains 14 residues. V lost 1 base to trimming and J lost 4 bases; unmatched junction nucleotides: 3. Germline loops: CDR1 LGHNA, CDR2 YSLEER. This CDR3 is CASSQVRGRYEQYF. The DNA for the CDR3 is TGCGCCAGCAGCCAAGTCAGGGGGCGGTACGAGCAGTACTTC.

This clone occurred many times. The V call is TRBV7-2, the J call TRBJ1-1, with TRBD1 matching 7 bases. From germline, CDR1 is SGHTA and CDR2 FQGNSA. V dropped 1 base and J dropped 5; count of bases not matched to a gene: 4. CDR3 length: 14 amino acids. The CDR3 DNA follows: TGTGCCAGCAGCTTAGAAACAGGGGTTACTGAAGCTTTCTTT. It translates to CASSLETGVTEAFF.

The CDR3 sequence is CASSTPRNTQETQYF. The CDR3 bases are TGTGCCAGCAGCACCCCCAGAAACACCCAAGAGACCCAGTACTTC. The genes are TRBV5-4 and TRBJ2-5; D ambiguous. CDR1 is SGHNT and CDR2 is YYREEE in the germline V gene (reference sequence). The germline V and J ends were trimmed by 4 bases and 1 base, with 14 bases remaining between them. The CDR3 is made up of 15 amino acids.

The chain combines TRBV19 with TRBJ2-5; tentative D call: TRBD2 (6 bases). The V gene's germline CDR1 is LNHDA and CDR2 SQIVND (reference sequence). V lost 6 bases to trimming and J lost 5 bases, with 19 bases between them. This CDR3 spans 15 amino acids. The CDR3 DNA follows: TGTGCCAGTAGGGTTCGGGGCGCGGGGTCGGAGACCCAGTACTTC. Amino acid sequence: CASRVRGAGSETQYF.

The chain combines TRBV30 with TRBJ2-5; the D is unclear. Germline loops: CDR1 GTSNPN, CDR2 SVGIG (reference sequence). Trimming left V 4 bases short and J 5 bases short, with 8 bases between. This CDR3 is 11 amino acids long. CDR3 sequence reads: CAWNVRETQYF. The CDR3 region has the DNA TGTGCCTGGAACGTGAGGGAGACCCAGTACTTC.

The chain is built from TRBV4-2 and TRBJ2-7, with 7 bases identical to TRBD2. The V segment lost 5 bases and the J segment 0 bases; nucleotides outside the gene matches: 7. CDR1 is LGHNA and CDR2 is YNFKEQ in the germline V gene. This CDR3 has 15 amino acids. The DNA of the CDR3 is TGTGCCAGCAGCTACACAGCGGGGAACTCCTACGAGCAGTACTTC. This translates into CASSYTAGNSYEQYF.

The chain uses TRBV10-3 and TRBJ2-3, with D possibly TRBD2 on 6 matching bases. This CDR3 comprises 13 residues. The V gene lost 7 bases and the J gene lost 2 bases, with 10 bases spanning the gap. CDR1 and CDR2 (germline): ENHRY, SYGVKD. In nucleotides, the CDR3 is TGTGCCATCACCAGGGACTTCACAGATACGCAGTATTTT. It codes for CAITRDFTDTQYF.

The chain is built from TRBV6-5 and TRBJ1-1; D is possibly TRBD1 (5 bases). CDR1 and CDR2 (germline): MNHEY, SVGAGI. The CDR3 is made up of 13 amino acids. Trimming took off 4 bases at V and 1 base at J, with 7 bases between the two ends. The CDR3 DNA sequence: TGTGCCAGCAGTTCAACAGGGAACACTGAAGCTTTCTTT. Translating gives CASSSTGNTEAFF.

The chain employs TRBV11-1 and TRBJ2-1; D may be TRBD1 (5 bases). This CDR3 region has 12 residues. V was pared by 4 bases and J by 8 bases, with 9 bases between. Germline V CDR1 and CDR2: SGHAT, FQDESV (reference sequence). CDR3 nucleotide sequence: TGTGCCAGCAGCTACAGGATACATGAGCAGTTCTTC. As protein: CASSYRIHEQFF.

The chain recombines TRBV27 with TRBJ2-2, with D unclear. The CDR3 extends over 14 amino acids. The germline V gene has CDR1 MNHEY and CDR2 SMNVEV (reference sequence). Deletions cut 4 bases from V and 4 bases from J, with 10 bases between. CDR3 DNA: TGTGCCAGCAGTTCGTCGTTGCGCACCGGGGAGCTGTTTTTT. Its protein is CASSSSLRTGELFF.

This clone is a singleton in its sample. This chain links TRBV28 with TRBJ1-1; 7 bases fit TRBD1. Germline values: CDR1 MDHEN, CDR2 SYDVKM. V lost 9 bases to trimming and J lost 0 bases; unmatched junction nucleotides: 13. The CDR3 spans 16 residues. CDR3 in amino acids: CASRETGRKMNTEAFF. The CDR3 DNA reads as TGTGCCAGTAGAGAGACAGGGAGAAAAATGAACACTGAAGCTTTCTTT.

The chain joins TRBV10-3 to TRBJ1-1, with D tentatively TRBD1 (6 bases). The CDR3 covers 13 residues. Trimming removed 10 bases at V and 1 base at J, with 13 bases between. Germline V gives CDR1 ENHRY, CDR2 SYGVKD. The CDR3 DNA reads TGTGCCACCAGAATGGGGGCGAACACTGAAGCTTTCTTT. It translates to CATRMGANTEAFF.

The chain combines TRBV9 with TRBJ2-7; TRBD2 agrees at 7 bases. CDR3 length: 15 amino acids. The V segment lost 0 bases and the J segment 3 bases; nucleotides outside the gene matches: 6. Looked up from germline, CDR1 is SGDLS and CDR2 is YYNGEE. Here the CDR3 reads CASSVATSAIYEQYF. CDR3 nucleotide sequence: TGTGCCAGCAGCGTAGCTACTAGCGCCATCTACGAGCAGTACTTC.

Turning to this clone: One junction end disagrees with the germline gene, perhaps due to a read error. The chain couples TRBV10-3 to TRBJ2-3; D gene uncertain. CDR1 and CDR2 from the germline V gene are ENHRY and SYGVKD. The CDR3 runs 15 residues. The CDR3 DNA reads as TGTGCCATCAGTGAGGACGCTAGTTTCAAGAACCGGCCCTTTTTT. Protein sequence: CAISEDASFKNRPFF.

The rearrangement uses TRBV19 and TRBJ2-2; no clear D gene. The germline V gene has CDR1 LNHDA and CDR2 SQIVND (reference sequence). V lost 6 bases to trimming and J lost 0 bases, with 8 bases between them. This CDR3 has 14 amino acids. CDR3 in amino acids: CASRPDPNTGELFF. The CDR3 region has the DNA TGTGCCAGTAGGCCGGACCCGAACACCGGGGAGCTGTTTTTT.

Notes on this clone: One junction end disagrees with the germline gene, perhaps due to a read error. V is TRBV27 and J is TRBJ2-2; D might be TRBD1 or TRBD2, each matching 5 bases. The CDR3 is 17 residues long. The V gene's germline CDR1 is MNHEY and CDR2 SMNVEV (reference sequence). CDR3 nucleotides: TGTGCCAGCACTTTATCAACCGGGACCACGGATAAGAGGGAGCTGTTTTTT. Translating gives CASTLSTGTTDKRELFF.

The chain couples TRBV29-1 to TRBJ1-2; TRBD1 aligns across 9 bases. Germline CDR1 is SQVTM and CDR2 is ANQGSEA. V lost 5 bases, J lost 1 base, and 8 bases stayed unmatched. CDR3 length: 15 amino acids. CDR3 nucleotide sequence: TGCAGCGTTCGAGGTCCGGACAGGGGTAACTATGGCTACACCTTC. This translates into CSVRGPDRGNYGYTF.

About this clone: The junction departs from the called germline gene at one end, perhaps through a read error. The chain combines TRBV7-7 with TRBJ2-5; TRBD2 matches at 7 bases. Per germline, CDR1 SSHAT and CDR2 FNYEAQ (reference sequence). This CDR3 has 13 amino acids. Here the CDR3 reads CASSGGGGETQYF. The CDR3 DNA reads TGTGCTAGCAGTGGGGGGGGAGGAGAGACCCAGTACTTC.

The chain couples TRBV6-6 to TRBJ2-7; 10 positions match TRBD1. CDR1 and CDR2 from the germline V gene are MNHNY and SVGAGI (reference sequence). This CDR3 spans 14 amino acids. V lost 4 bases to trimming and J lost 7 bases; unmatched junction nucleotides: 7. The CDR3 DNA reads as TGTGCCAGCAGTTTCGGGACAGGGGTTGGGGAGCAGTACTTC. It encodes CASSFGTGVGEQYF.

The chain couples TRBV14 to TRBJ2-3, with 10 bases aligning to TRBD2. V lost 0 bases, J lost 3 bases, and 6 bases stayed unmatched. The CDR3 runs to 17 residues. Germline values: CDR1 SGHDN, CDR2 FVKESK. The CDR3 loop reads CASSQDRAGGRTDTQYF. As DNA, the CDR3 is TGTGCCAGCAGCCAAGATCGAGCGGGGGGGCGGACAGATACGCAGTATTTT.

The rearrangement uses TRBV4-2 and TRBJ2-3, with 7 bases lining up with TRBD2. J lost 4 bases, V lost 4 bases, and 5 bases had no gene match. The CDR3 consists of 14 residues. Germline assignment: CDR1 LGHNA and CDR2 YNFKEQ. CDR3 residues: CASSLTSVADTQYF. The CDR3 coding sequence is TGTGCCAGCAGCCTCACTAGCGTAGCAGATACGCAGTATTTT.

CDR3 loop: CASSSKGGQGYEQYF. DNA for the CDR3: TGTGCCAGCAGCTCAAAGGGAGGGCAGGGCTACGAGCAGTACTTC. The chain combines TRBV7-2 with TRBJ2-7; 7 positions match TRBD2. Looked up from germline, CDR1 is SGHTA and CDR2 is FQGNSA. V lost 4 bases, J lost 3 bases, and 9 bases stayed unmatched. The CDR3 is 15 residues long.